This T cell receptor (beta chain) was sequenced for a study of cytomegalovirus exposure and HLA in healthy donors. At the level of the study: Out of roughly 200 million T cells, an earlier analysis found roughly 100 million unique TCR beta sequences in total.

A multiplex PCR was run with 60 Vbeta primers and 13 Jbeta primers. This table comes from immunoSEQ multiplex PCR, and its TCRdb copy is limited to in-frame clones, with some not included. The table lists under 300,000 clones, approximately 91% of them singletons. In the case of this clone: Its matching antigen is unknown.

Notes on the study in general: In a later analysis, productive TCRs from donors in an Asian-associated ancestry cluster reportedly carried fewer N-insertions than the cohort mean.

The CDR3 has 17 amino acids. The junction had 15 bases not matched to a gene; V was cut back by 6 bases and J by 3 bases. Germline lookup yields CDR1 MNHEY and CDR2 SMNVEV (reference sequence). Sequenced sample: PBMCs. The receptor was derived from a girl aged 2 to 9 in good health and CMV-seronegative. The V gene is TRBV27, the J gene TRBJ2-7, with TRBD2 identical over 9 bases. This chain's CDR3 is CASSKRVAISGSYEQYF. DNA of the CDR3: TGTGCCAGCAGCAAAAGGGTGGCGATTAGCGGGAGCTACGAGCAGTACTTC.